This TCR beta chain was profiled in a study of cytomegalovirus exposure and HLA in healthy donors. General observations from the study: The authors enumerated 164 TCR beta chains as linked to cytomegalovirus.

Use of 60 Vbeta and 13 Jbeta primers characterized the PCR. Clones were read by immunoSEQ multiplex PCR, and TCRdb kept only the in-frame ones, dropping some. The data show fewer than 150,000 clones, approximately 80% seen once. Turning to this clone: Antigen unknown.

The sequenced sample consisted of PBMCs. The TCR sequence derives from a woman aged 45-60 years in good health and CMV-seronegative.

The CDR3 sequence: CAWRKQGVRLNTEAFF. CDR3 in DNA: TGTGCCTGGAGGAAACAGGGGGTTAGGCTGAACACTGAAGCTTTCTTT. The rearrangement links TRBV30 to TRBJ1-1, with TRBD1 matching 8 bases. There are 16 residues in the CDR3. CDR1 GTSNPN and CDR2 SVGIG come from the germline V gene (reference sequence). V lost 3 bases to trimming and J lost 0 bases; unmatched junction nucleotides: 9.